This T cell receptor beta chain was identified during a study of shared clonotypes between healthy human individuals. With 2 bases removed from V and 5 bases from J, the gap between germline ends came to 8 bases. This CDR3 has 13 amino acids. Germline V CDR1 and CDR2: SGHRS, YFSETQ. With respect to this clone: Other DNA sequences in this sample translate to the same CDR3.

In the authors' workflow: Junction-only sequences produced by ImmunoSEQ had no quality scores, so filtering differed. TCRdb keeps only in-frame clones here, not all; method: immunoSEQ multiplex PCR. That table is the source of V, J and clone size, and D and trimming were worked out from the DNA. This table has hundreds of thousands of clones, around 78% appearing once. The origin of this receptor is a woman between 25 and 40 years old in good health. The chain is built from TRBV5-1 and TRBJ1-5; D not certain. The sequenced sample was memory CD4+ T cells sorted from blood. Subset meaning: CD45RA-negative fraction. CDR3 DNA sequence: TGCGCCAGCAGCTTAAGCCCGGATCAGCCCCAGCATTTT. As protein: CASSLSPDQPQHF.